These 29 T cell receptor beta chains were all obtained from the same sample, sequenced in a study of blood T cell repertoires in COVID-19 (TCRdb year 2020). Libraries were prepared through the immunoSEQ multiplex PCR assay. Not all clones reach the TCRdb copy of this immuneACCESS table, which keeps in-frame sequences only. Checked studies attribute under half of the gap to unresolved V genes and leave the rest unexplained. The sample table holds 84,000 or so clones, of which roughly four fifths were seen once. Clones ranked in the top ten supply 10% to 15% of the sample. Specimen: peripheral blood. The origin of the receptors is a human donor in a cohort sampled during active COVID-19.

The gene calls are TRBV5-4 and TRBJ2-5; 7 nucleotides line up with TRBD1. The J segment lost 4 bases and the V segment lost 4 bases, leaving 4 bases of the junction unmatched. The length of the CDR3 is 13 residues. CDR1 is SGHNT and CDR2 is YYREEE in the germline V gene (reference sequence). The CDR3 region is CASSITGAETQYF. In DNA, the CDR3 is TGTGCCAGCAGCATTACAGGGGCAGAGACCCAGTACTTC.

V is TRBV28 and J is TRBJ1-2; 7 nucleotides align to TRBD1. From germline, CDR1 is MDHEN and CDR2 SYDVKM. There are 15 residues in the CDR3. The ends lost 4 bases at V and 4 bases at J; junction bases unmatched: 9. CDR3 sequence (DNA): TGTGCCAGCAGTTCGCCGACAGGGTCGGCCTATGGCTACACCTTC. Translating gives CASSSPTGSAYGYTF.

V and J are TRBV5-1 and TRBJ1-1, with D possibly TRBD1 on 6 matching bases. Germline V gene data show CDR1 as SGHRS and CDR2 as YFSETQ. Trimming took 2 bases from V and 4 from J, leaving 12 bases between them. This CDR3 is 14 amino acids long. The CDR3 DNA follows: TGCGCCAGCAGCTTAAAGACGACAGGCACTGAAGCTTTCTTT. It is translated as CASSLKTTGTEAFF. The whole variable domain, filled in from reference TRBV5-1 and TRBJ1-1, reads KAGVTQTPRYLIKTRGQQVTLSCSPISGHRSVSWYQQTPGQGLQFLFEYFSETQRNKGNFPGRFSGRQFSNSRSEMNVSTLELGDSALYLCASSLKTTGTEAFFGQGTRLTVV.

The gene calls are TRBV5-1 and TRBJ1-4, with D tentatively TRBD1 (5 bases). This CDR3 spans 14 amino acids. Germline V gene sequence: CDR1 SGHRS, CDR2 YFSETQ. V was pared by 3 bases and J by 5 bases, with 11 bases between. The CDR3 region is CASSWRGQNEKLFF. CDR3 nucleotides: TGCGCCAGCAGCTGGAGGGGTCAGAATGAAAAACTGTTTTTT.

The chain combines TRBV7-3 with TRBJ2-1, with TRBD2 matching 10 bases. The germline V gene encodes CDR1 SGHTA and CDR2 FQGTGA. The junction had 4 bases not matched to a gene; V was cut back by 4 bases and J by 4 bases. CDR3 length: 15 residues. The CDR3 spells CASSSTSGAYNEQFF. DNA of the CDR3: TGTGCCAGCAGCTCAACTAGCGGGGCGTACAATGAGCAGTTCTTC.

CDR3 in DNA: TGTGCCAGCACCGAAGGAGGGACAGTCTCACCCCTCCACTTT. It encodes CASTEGGTVSPLHF. The chain joins TRBV14 to TRBJ1-6; 7 nucleotides agree with TRBD1. Germline assignment: CDR1 SGHDN and CDR2 FVKESK. CDR3 length: 14 residues. Trimming cost V 7 bases and J 10 bases; bases outside gene matches: 10. The full variable domain, with the rest looked up from reference TRBV14 and TRBJ1-6, is EAGVTQFPSHSVIEKGQTVTLRCDPISGHDNLYWYRRVMGKEIKFLLHFVKESKQDESGMPNNRFLAERTGGTYSTLKVQPAELEDSGVYFCASTEGGTVSPLHFGNGTRLTVT.

J is TRBJ2-2 and V is TRBV10-2; 7 nucleotides align to TRBD1. In germline, CDR1 is WSHSY, CDR2 SAAADI. With 8 bases clipped from V and 5 bases from J, the junction kept 8 bases outside the gene matches. CDR3 length equals 14 residues. CDR3 coding DNA: TGCGCCAGCGCCGACAGGGTTCTAACCGGGGAGCTGTTTTTT. Its protein is CASADRVLTGELFF.

Notes on this clone: Relative to the germline gene, one junction end is altered; a read error may explain this. The J gene is TRBJ1-1, the V gene TRBV4-1, with D perhaps TRBD1 (5 bases). Germline V gives CDR1 MGHRA, CDR2 YSYEKL. The CDR3 is made up of 22 amino acids. CDR3 sequence reads: CASIQLWPTSKGLFRINTEAFF. As DNA, the CDR3 is TGCGCCAGCATCCAACTATGGCCCACGTCCAAGGGGTTATTCCGGATCAACACTGAAGCTTTCTTT.

This clone showed up just a few times. The DNA for the CDR3 is TGCGCCAGCAGCGCTGGACTAGCGGGGATCGGGGAGCTGTTTTTT. Its translation is CASSAGLAGIGELFF. The chain combines TRBV10-2 with TRBJ2-2; the match to TRBD2 covers 12 bases. The CDR3 extends over 15 amino acids. Trimming removed 6 bases from V and 7 bases from J; junction bases left unmatched: 6. In germline, CDR1 is WSHSY, CDR2 SAAADI.

The chain recombines TRBV4-1 with TRBJ1-4, with a tentative D call TRBD1 (6 bases). V was cut by 0 bases and J by 7 bases, with 15 bases left in between. CDR3 length: 16 residues. Germline CDR1 reads MGHRA; CDR2 reads YSYEKL. This chain's CDR3 is CASSQDPQGRGEKLFF. The CDR3 bases are TGCGCCAGCAGCCAAGATCCCCAGGGGAGAGGTGAAAAACTGTTTTTT.

The chain joins TRBV29-1 to TRBJ1-2; 10 positions agree with TRBD1. This CDR3 region has 11 residues. CDR1 and CDR2 from the germline V gene are SQVTM and ANQGSEA. With 7 bases clipped from V and 6 bases from J, the junction kept 2 bases outside the gene matches. The CDR3 DNA follows: TGCAGCGGACAGGGGGCGGATGGCTACACCTTC. Translation: CSGQGADGYTF.

The chain joins TRBV6-5 to TRBJ2-7, with 8 bases fitting TRBD2. Per the germline V gene, CDR1 is MNHEY and CDR2 is SVGAGI. The CDR3 contains 14 residues. V dropped 2 bases and J dropped 3; count of bases not matched to a gene: 3. Here the CDR3 reads CASSYTGGVYEQYF. The CDR3 nucleotides are TGTGCCAGCAGTTACACCGGGGGGGTCTACGAGCAGTACTTC.

The rearrangement joins TRBV6-6 to TRBJ2-3; 12 nucleotides match TRBD2. This CDR3 is 16 amino acids long. The ends lost 6 bases at V and 6 bases at J; junction bases unmatched: 10. Looked up from germline, CDR1 is MNHNY and CDR2 is SVGAGI (reference sequence). CDR3 region: CASSRWTSGEGDTQYF. The CDR3 region has the DNA TGTGCCAGCAGCCGCTGGACTAGCGGGGAGGGGGATACGCAGTATTTT.

The chain couples TRBV5-1 to TRBJ2-4; 7 bases line up with TRBD2. The germline CDR1 and CDR2 sequences are SGHRS and YFSETQ. This CDR3 comprises 14 residues. Germline trimming cut 3 bases from V and 5 bases from J; bases unmatched to any gene: 5. The CDR3, as DNA: TGCGCCAGCAGCTCCCCGGCGGGGGAAAACATTCAGTACTTC. Protein: CASSSPAGENIQYF.

This sequence joins TRBV5-5 and TRBJ1-4; unclear D gene. Germline-derived CDR1 and CDR2 are SGHKS and YYEKEE (reference sequence). The CDR3 has 14 amino acids. V was pared by 0 bases and J by 0 bases, with 3 bases between. CDR3 sequence reads: CASSLATTNEKLFF. Written as DNA, the CDR3 is TGTGCCAGCAGCTTGGCAACAACTAATGAAAAACTGTTTTTT.

V gene TRBV4-3 combines with J gene TRBJ1-1, with TRBD1 matching 10 bases. V lost 0 bases and J lost 12; bases outside the gene matches: 10. The germline V gene has CDR1 LGHNA and CDR2 YSLEER. There are 15 residues in the CDR3. The CDR3 is CASSQDLPGQGRSFF. In nucleotides, the CDR3 is TGCGCCAGCAGCCAAGATCTCCCGGGACAGGGGAGGTCTTTCTTT.

Only a few counts were recorded for this clone. The rearrangement links TRBV2 to TRBJ1-6, with TRBD1 matching over 8 bases. The V gene's germline CDR1 is SNHLY and CDR2 FYNNEI. This CDR3 comprises 14 residues. V shed 4 bases and J 6 bases; nucleotides not matched to a gene: 2. CDR3 loop: CASSGQGSNSPLHF. In nucleotides, the CDR3 is TGTGCCAGCAGTGGACAGGGGTCTAATTCACCCCTCCACTTT.

The J gene is TRBJ2-5, the V gene TRBV18, with a weak D call TRBD2 (6 bases). Germline V lookup: CDR1 KGHSH, CDR2 LQKENI. Trimming stripped 0 bases from V and 1 base from J, with 15 bases between. This CDR3 spans 17 amino acids. CDR3 bases: TGTGCCAGCTCACCACCACACCGTGGCGGGGCCCAAGAGACCCAGTACTTC. It is translated as CASSPPHRGGAQETQYF.

This clone is a singleton in its sample. The J gene is TRBJ1-1, the V gene TRBV18; D remains unclear. CDR3 size: 11 residues. Germline V gene lookup returns CDR1 KGHSH and CDR2 LQKENI. Trimming stripped 7 bases from V and 3 bases from J, with 6 bases between. The CDR3 nucleotides read TGTGCCAGCTTGGCCGACACTGAAGCTTTCTTT. It is translated as CASLADTEAFF.

This chain connects TRBV27 to TRBJ1-1; 7 bases align to TRBD1. The CDR3 extends over 16 amino acids. Germline values: CDR1 MNHEY, CDR2 SMNVEV (reference sequence). The V segment lost 2 bases and the J segment 1 base; nucleotides outside the gene matches: 7. CDR3: CASSLDRERRNTEAFF. CDR3 coding DNA: TGTGCCAGCAGTTTAGACAGGGAAAGAAGGAACACTGAAGCTTTCTTT.

This chain uses TRBV30 with TRBJ1-4, with a possible D match to TRBD1 (5 bases). The V gene's germline CDR1 is GTSNPN and CDR2 SVGIG (reference sequence). The CDR3 runs 15 residues. Trimming took 0 bases from V and 3 from J, leaving 11 bases between them. The chain's CDR3 is CAWSVTRGANEKLFF. The CDR3 DNA is TGTGCCTGGAGTGTTACGCGGGGGGCTAATGAAAAACTGTTTTTT.

The table lists this clone with a count of one. The rearrangement joins TRBV5-1 to TRBJ2-3, with a tentative D call TRBD2 (5 bases). CDR1 and CDR2 (germline): SGHRS, YFSETQ. V lost 0 bases and J lost 5, with 10 bases in between. The CDR3 has 14 residues. CDR3 sequence reads: CASSLAPGEDTQYF. The CDR3 DNA sequence: TGCGCCAGCAGCTTGGCACCCGGGGAAGATACGCAGTATTTT.

The V call is TRBV21-1, the J call TRBJ1-5. TRBV21-1 is a pseudogene locus. The CDR3 loop spans 16 amino acids. The CDR3 is CASSNGERVSNQPQHF. The CDR3 DNA follows: TGTGCCAGCAGCAACGGGGAAAGGGTGAGCAATCAGCCCCAGCATTTT.

The chain employs TRBV5-1 and TRBJ1-2; TRBD1 matches 9 bases. Germline trimming cut 0 bases from V and 6 bases from J; bases unmatched to any gene: 3. CDR1 is SGHRS, CDR2 YFSETQ, per germline. This CDR3 is built from 14 residues. The CDR3 DNA sequence: TGCGCCAGCAGCTTGGGACAGGGGGACGATGGCTACACCTTC. This encodes CASSLGQGDDGYTF.

This clone has more than one count but fewer than ten. At one of its ends the junction is not consistent with the germline gene, which may arise from a read error. The V and J genes are TRBV28 and TRBJ1-2, with 8 positions matching TRBD1. Germline CDR1 reads MDHEN; CDR2 reads SYDVKM. This CDR3 is 14 amino acids long. The CDR3 nucleotides read TGTGCCAGCAGGACGACAGGGGTTAACCATGGCTACACCTTC. Translated, it gives CASRTTGVNHGYTF.

This chain uses TRBV21-1 with TRBJ2-1; the table's TRBD1 call for D was not verified on the DNA. TRBV21-1 is a pseudogene. This CDR3 is built from 12 residues. CDR3 coding DNA: TGTGCCAGCAGCCCAAACTACAATGAGCAGTTCTTC. Its protein is CASSPNYNEQFF.

This rearrangement joins TRBV11-2 to TRBJ2-1; 14 bases align to TRBD2. The V gene end was trimmed by 3 bases and the J gene end by 9 bases; junction bases not matched to a gene: 10. The V gene's germline CDR1 is SGHAT and CDR2 FQNNGV. The CDR3 covers 17 residues. The CDR3 loop is CASSFLRLAGGPGEQFF. The DNA of the CDR3 is TGTGCCAGCAGCTTTCTCCGACTAGCGGGGGGGCCAGGTGAGCAGTTCTTC.

This chain links TRBV6-5 with TRBJ1-5; no clear D gene. V gave up 8 bases and J gave up 3 bases, with 8 bases separating them. This CDR3 region has 12 residues. Per germline, CDR1 MNHEY and CDR2 SVGAGI. CDR3: CASSRSNQPQHF. The CDR3 DNA sequence: TGTGCCAGCTCCCGTTCCAATCAGCCCCAGCATTTT.

On this clone: In the same sample, other DNA sequences code for this CDR3. The chain carries TRBV3-1 (or the pseudogene TRBV3-2) and TRBJ1-1; D is uncertain. Germline CDR1 is LGHDT and CDR2 is YNNKEL (reference sequence). Trimming shortened V by 6 bases and J by 0 bases, and 8 bases separated the two germline ends. CDR3 length equals 13 residues. The CDR3 DNA follows: TGTGCCAGCAGTCGCGTCATGAACACTGAAGCTTTCTTT. Its protein is CASSRVMNTEAFF.